This is a list of T cell receptor beta chains from one sample in a study of blood T cell repertoires in COVID-19. Some clones are missing from TCRdb's copy, which holds only in-frame ones; the method was immunoSEQ multiplex PCR. The data contain tens of thousands of clones, around 83% of them seen just once; the ten biggest clones take up about 25%. Sequences were obtained from peripheral blood. The receptors originated from a man in his sixties or seventies with active COVID-19. Each CDR3 is given without its conserved first and last residue. The size of a clone is reported for some rows only, either as once, few or many, or as a class for expanded clones.

TRBV28,NA,ASSERLAAYEQF
TRBV9,NA,ASSATGTSFISGANVLT
TRBV24-1,NA,ATSVRDEQF
TRBV19,NA,ASSPGRRVEQF
TRBV27,few,ASSYRDRGYEQY
TRBV16,once,ASSQSVAGGYEQY
TRBV5-1,NA,ASSSTAYTDTQY
TRBV15,NA,ATSRDAFGQGNGEQY
TRBV6-2/TRBV6-3,NA,ASSPRNQPQH
TRBV11-2,NA,ASSLVDSAYEQY
TRBV5-1,NA,ASSPGTERSPLH
TRBV7-9,NA,ASSFSLDTQY
TRBV10-2,few,ATANPTGGTLYGYT
TRBV5-1,NA,ASSPPLANTEAF
TRBV27,NA,ASSFLGGGELF
TRBV19,NA,ASSAPQGIYTEAF
TRBV27,NA,ASSLWRDSHRTDTQY
TRBV2,NA,ASSGAPGQGAAAHGYT